This TCR beta chain stems from a study of shared clonotypes between healthy human individuals. Study-wide points: Non-shared clonotypes were found to have lower generation probabilities than the clonotypes that were shared by all four of the sorted-subset donors. The small donor group covered limited genetic and exposure diversity. Researchers sampled only blood; tissue repertoires likely differ.

Some clones are missing from TCRdb's copy, which holds only in-frame ones; the method was immunoSEQ multiplex PCR. The repertoire holds millions of clones, with approximately 94% as singletons. Of note for this clone: Its antigen is currently unknown.

The naive CD8 population came from CD45RO-negative cells selected for CCR7, without terminally differentiated effector memory CD45RA+ cells. Germline V gives CDR1 SGHTS, CDR2 YDEGEE. The CDR3 contains 14 residues. Trimming removed 0 bases at V and 3 bases at J, with 10 bases between. Sequencing used naive CD8+ T cells sorted from blood. The receptor's source is a man aged 18 to 30 in good health. The chain has TRBV5-8 and TRBJ2-7; no clear D. This CDR3 is CASSLVMGYYEQYF. DNA for the CDR3: TGTGCCAGCAGCTTGGTAATGGGTTACTACGAGCAGTACTTC.